This paragraph covers one T cell receptor (beta chain) sequence. This sample is part of a study of T cells expressing NK-cell markers. From germline, CDR1 is SEHNR and CDR2 FQNEAQ (reference sequence). The CDR3 sequence is 15 residues long. Each CDR3 protein gets one entry in TCRdb, which reprocessed the 5' RACE reads and gives no DNA. The sample shows about 150,000 distinct CDR3 sequences, and around 37% sits with its ten largest clones. Sequencing was done on a sample of blood T cells: a sorted CD56 or NKG2C T cell subset, CD4+ or CD8+ T cells, or bulk PBMC T cells (not recorded which). This sequence originates from a woman between 50 and 59 years old in good health. The J gene is TRBJ1-2, the V gene TRBV7-9. The CDR3 sequence: CASSLWEAYDYGYTF.